This is a list of T cell receptor beta chains from one sample in a study of blood T cell repertoires in COVID-19. Produced via immunoSEQ multiplex PCR; TCRdb's table is partial and in-frame only. The sample has roughly 100,000 clones, around 90% seen once. Sequencing was performed on peripheral blood. These receptors all come from a woman between 55 and 75 years old with acute or convalescent COVID-19. The CDR3 runs from the conserved cysteine through the conserved F or W. Fields, in order: V gene, clone size, D gene, J gene, CDR3 DNA, CDR3 protein. D genes are given only for firm matches. Some rows have no size entry. The others give once, few or many, or a class for an expanded clone.

>TRBV29-1|.|TRBD1|TRBJ1-2
TGCAGCGTTGAAATTGGGACAGGGGGCTATGGCTACACCTTC
CSVEIGTGGYGYTF
>TRBV3-1/TRBV3-2|once|TRBD2|TRBJ2-1
TGTGCCAGCAGCAAATCCCCGGGACTAGCAGGCCAGAGCTCCTACAATGAGCAGTTCTTC
CASSKSPGLAGQSSYNEQFF
>TRBV9|.|TRBD1|TRBJ2-5
TGTGCCAGCAGCGCAGGGGGAACGGGGTATCAAGAGACCCAGTACTTC
CASSAGGTGYQETQYF
>TRBV7-3|.|TRBD2|TRBJ2-3
TGTGCCAGCAGCTCCCAAGCGGGAGAGGGGGATACGCAGTATTTT
CASSSQAGEGDTQYF
>TRBV3-1/TRBV3-2|.|.|TRBJ2-7
TGTGCCAGCAGCCAAGATCTCTTGGCAGGTTTGCAGTACTTC
CASSQDLLAGLQYF
>TRBV5-1|.|TRBD2|TRBJ2-1
TGCGCCAGCAGCCCCAGCACTAGCGGGGGGGACAATGAGCAGTTCTTC
CASSPSTSGGDNEQFF
>TRBV6-5|.|.|TRBJ1-5
TGTGCCAGCAGTTACGACAACAGTGGCAATCAGCCCCAGCATTTT
CASSYDNSGNQPQHF
>TRBV3-1/TRBV3-2|.|.|TRBJ2-2
TGTGCCGCGGAAGGCAGGAACACCGGGGAGCTGTTTTTT
CAAEGRNTGELFF
>TRBV10-3|few|.|TRBJ1-2
TGTGCCACCTTGGCCGGACAGATGTTCTACACCTTC
CATLAGQMFYTF
>TRBV3-1/TRBV3-2|once|TRBD2|TRBJ2-7
TGTGCCAGCAGCCTGAGGACTAGCGGGATACGCTACGAGCAGTACTTC
CASSLRTSGIRYEQYF
>TRBV5-1|.|TRBD1|TRBJ1-1
TGCGCCAGCAGCCCTGGACAGGGGCGGTTTGAAGCTTTCTTT
CASSPGQGRFEAFF
>TRBV2|.|.|TRBJ2-1
TGTGCCAGCAGTGACCAGTTCAATGAGCAGTTCTTC
CASSDQFNEQFF
>TRBV5-1|.|TRBD2|TRBJ2-3
TGCGCCAGCAGCTTGTCGGGGACTAGCGCGAGCACAGATACGCAGTATTTT
CASSLSGTSASTDTQYF
>TRBV27|once|TRBD1|TRBJ2-6
TGTGCCAGCAGACGCCGGGACAGTCGCTCTGGGGCCAACGTCCTGACTTTC
CASRRRDSRSGANVLTF
>TRBV5-1|.|.|TRBJ1-1
TGCGCCAGCAGCTTGGCCAGTGCCCCAGGGACTGAAGCTTTCTTT
CASSLASAPGTEAFF
>TRBV28|.|TRBD1|TRBJ1-4
TGTGCCAGCCGACAGGGTTCCGCTAATGAAAAACTGTTTTTT
CASRQGSANEKLFF
>TRBV6-5|.|TRBD1|TRBJ2-7
TGTGCCAGCAGTTACTCTGGGGACAGGCCCTACGAGCAGTACTTC
CASSYSGDRPYEQYF
>TRBV7-9|.|.|TRBJ1-4
TGTGCCAGCAGCTTAGTGGGGGCAGGTGAAAAACTGTTTTTT
CASSLVGAGEKLFF
>TRBV10-3|.|TRBD1|TRBJ1-2
TGTGCCATCAGTGTCTACGGGACAGGGGGATTGGACTATGGCTACACCTTC
CAISVYGTGGLDYGYTF
>TRBV7-2|.|TRBD2|TRBJ2-2
TGTGCCAGCAGCTTAGGGCTAGCGGGAGTACCCCCGGGCACCGGGGAGCTGTTTTTT
CASSLGLAGVPPGTGELFF
>TRBV20-1|.|.|TRBJ2-4
TGCAGTGCTAGTTCGGGGATAAAAAACATTCAGTACTTC
CSASSGIKNIQYF
>TRBV7-3|.|TRBD2|TRBJ2-3
TGTGCCAGCAGCTTAGCGGGAGGGAGCACAGATACGCAGTATTTT
CASSLAGGSTDTQYF
>TRBV24-1|once|.|TRBJ1-1
TGTGCCACCAGTGGACGGGGTGAAAGAGACACTGAAGCTTTCTTT
CATSGRGERDTEAFF
>TRBV28|.|.|TRBJ2-2
TGTGCCAGCAGTTTAGGAGGGATCGGAGAGCTGTTTTTT
CASSLGGIGELFF
>TRBV6-5|.|.|TRBJ1-1
TGTGCCAGCATGGCGCCAGGGAACACTGAAGCTTTCTTT
CASMAPGNTEAFF
>TRBV19|.|.|TRBJ1-1
TGTGCCAGTAGTATTGGGGGGGCTGAAGCTTTCTTT
CASSIGGAEAFF
>TRBV5-6|.|TRBD1|TRBJ1-1
TGTGCCAGCAGCGCGAGGGACAGGGGTCACACTGAAGCTTTCTTT
CASSARDRGHTEAFF
>TRBV5-1|.|TRBD2|TRBJ2-5
TGCGCCAGCAGCATCCTTTTTGCGGGGGACCAAGAGACCCAGTACTTC
CASSILFAGDQETQYF
>TRBV20-1|.|.|TRBJ1-1
TGCAGTGCTAGTAGAGAGAGGGAAGCTTTCTTT
CSASREREAFF
>TRBV4-1|.|TRBD1|TRBJ2-7
TGCGCCAGCAGCCGGGACAGCTCCTACGAGCAGTACTTC
CASSRDSSYEQYF
>TRBV28|.|TRBD1|TRBJ1-2
TGTGCCAGCAGCCAACTCCGACAGGGGAGCGACTATGGCTACACCTTC
CASSQLRQGSDYGYTF
>TRBV3-1/TRBV3-2|.|TRBD2|TRBJ2-1
TGTGCCAGCAGCCAAGTTGGGACTACCGTAGGTGGTGAGCAGTTCTTC
CASSQVGTTVGGEQFF
>TRBV6-5|.|.|TRBJ1-2
TGTGCCAGCATTGGACAGCTTTATGGCTACACCTTC
CASIGQLYGYTF
>TRBV19|.|.|TRBJ1-2
TGTGCCAGTAGTAAGGGGGGGGTTAACTATGGCTACACCTTC
CASSKGGVNYGYTF
>TRBV15|.|.|TRBJ1-4
TGTGCCACCAGCAGAGATCAGGGTCGGAATGAAAAACTGTTTTTT
CATSRDQGRNEKLFF
>TRBV4-1|.|TRBD2|TRBJ2-1
TGCGCCAGCAGCCAAGAACCAGCGGGGTACAATGAGCAGTTCTTC
CASSQEPAGYNEQFF
>TRBV5-4|few|TRBD2|TRBJ2-3
TGTGCCAGCACTCTAGCGGGTGACGATACGCAGTATTTT
CASTLAGDDTQYF
>TRBV19|.|TRBD2|TRBJ2-1
TGTGCCAGTAGTAGCGGGAGAGGCGATGAGCAGTTCTTC
CASSSGRGDEQFF
>TRBV5-4|.|.|TRBJ1-2
TGTGCCAGCAGCTTGCGGGGAGGGGACTATGGCTACACCTTC
CASSLRGGDYGYTF
>TRBV19|.|.|TRBJ2-3
TGTGCCAGTACAGGGGAGACAGATACGCAGTATTTT
CASTGETDTQYF
>TRBV3-1/TRBV3-2|.|TRBD1|TRBJ1-5
TGTGCCAGCGGACAGGTGGATCAGCCCCAGCATTTT
CASGQVDQPQHF
>TRBV6-1|.|TRBD1|TRBJ1-1
TGTGCCAGCAGTGAAAGTTGGGACAGTGAAGCTTTCTTT
CASSESWDSEAFF
>TRBV7-9|once|.|TRBJ1-2
TGTGCCAGCAGCGCGGGACTAACAGGGAACTACACCTTC
CASSAGLTGNYTF
>TRBV30|.|TRBD2|TRBJ2-1
TGTGCCTGGAGTGGTCTAGCGGTTTACAATGAGCAGTTCTTC
CAWSGLAVYNEQFF
>TRBV6-6|.|TRBD1|TRBJ2-2
TGTGCCAGCAGTGACAGGGGCTCCACCGGGGAGCTGTTTTTT
CASSDRGSTGELFF
>TRBV19|.|TRBD1|TRBJ2-7
TGTGCCAGTAGTGTCGGACAGGGGACCTACGAGCAGTACTTC
CASSVGQGTYEQYF